A selection of T cell receptor beta chains follows, all from one sample in a study of cytomegalovirus exposure and HLA in healthy donors. Clones were sequenced by immunoSEQ multiplex PCR, and TCRdb holds only the in-frame ones, with some missing. The sample has about 160,000 clones, 80% to 90% seen once. Sequenced sample: PBMCs. The origin of the receptors is a man in his forties or fifties in good health and CMV-seropositive. Both conserved end residues are part of each CDR3. A D gene is named only where the DNA matches it firmly. The size entry is marked missing in some rows and otherwise reads once, few, many or a size class.

j_gene: TRBJ2-7; v_gene: TRBV5-1; abundance: NA; d_gene: NA; CDR3aa: CASSLWQSPDEQYF; CDR3nt: TGCGCCAGCAGCTTGTGGCAGTCCCCAGACGAGCAGTACTTC
j_gene: TRBJ1-1; v_gene: TRBV6-1; abundance: NA; d_gene: TRBD1; CDR3aa: CASSEATGAMNTEAFF; CDR3nt: TGTGCCAGCAGTGAAGCGACAGGGGCCATGAACACTGAAGCTTTCTTT
j_gene: TRBJ2-2; v_gene: TRBV5-6; abundance: NA; d_gene: NA; CDR3aa: CASKLGGTGGELFF; CDR3nt: TGTGCCAGCAAACTAGGCGGCACCGGGGGGGAGCTGTTTTTT
j_gene: TRBJ1-4; v_gene: TRBV7-9; abundance: NA; d_gene: NA; CDR3aa: CASSSATNEKLFF; CDR3nt: TGTGCCAGCAGCTCAGCAACTAATGAAAAACTGTTTTTT
j_gene: TRBJ1-1; v_gene: TRBV5-1; abundance: NA; d_gene: NA; CDR3aa: CASSGGNRRNTEAFF; CDR3nt: TGCGCCAGCAGCGGGGGGAACCGCCGGAACACTGAAGCTTTCTTT
j_gene: TRBJ1-3; v_gene: TRBV7-2; abundance: NA; d_gene: NA; CDR3aa: CASSLESSGNTIYF; CDR3nt: TGTGCCAGCAGCTTAGAGAGCTCTGGAAACACCATATATTTT
j_gene: TRBJ2-7; v_gene: TRBV10-1; abundance: NA; d_gene: NA; CDR3aa: CASSDSLLDEQYF; CDR3nt: TGCGCCAGCAGTGATTCCTTACTAGACGAGCAGTACTTC
j_gene: TRBJ2-1; v_gene: TRBV27; abundance: NA; d_gene: NA; CDR3aa: CASSLYGPKEGYNEQFF; CDR3nt: TGTGCCAGCAGTTTATACGGCCCGAAGGAGGGGTACAATGAGCAGTTCTTC
j_gene: TRBJ2-2; v_gene: TRBV6-5; abundance: few; d_gene: TRBD2; CDR3aa: CASRPGLASTGELFF; CDR3nt: TGTGCCAGCAGGCCGGGACTAGCGAGCACCGGGGAGCTGTTTTTT
j_gene: TRBJ2-7; v_gene: TRBV19; abundance: NA; d_gene: NA; CDR3aa: CASSIDASSYEQYF; CDR3nt: TGTGCCAGTAGTATAGACGCCAGCTCCTACGAGCAGTACTTC
j_gene: TRBJ1-2; v_gene: TRBV6-1; abundance: few; d_gene: TRBD1; CDR3aa: CASSESGGPNYGYTF; CDR3nt: TGTGCCAGCAGTGAATCAGGGGGCCCTAACTATGGCTACACCTTC
j_gene: TRBJ2-5; v_gene: TRBV6-6; abundance: NA; d_gene: NA; CDR3aa: CASSKTGQGETQYF; CDR3nt: TGTGCCAGCAGTAAAACGGGACAAGGGGAGACCCAGTACTTC
j_gene: TRBJ2-1; v_gene: TRBV9; abundance: NA; d_gene: TRBD2; CDR3aa: CASSRSPSGVDNEQFF; CDR3nt: TGTGCCAGCAGCCGCAGCCCCAGCGGGGTGGACAATGAGCAGTTCTTC
j_gene: TRBJ1-3; v_gene: TRBV5-5; abundance: NA; d_gene: NA; CDR3aa: CASSLEGAPSGNTIYF; CDR3nt: TGTGCCAGCAGCTTGGAAGGGGCTCCCTCTGGAAACACCATATATTTT
j_gene: TRBJ2-2; v_gene: TRBV19; abundance: NA; d_gene: TRBD1; CDR3aa: CASSIGGGQGYTGELFF; CDR3nt: TGTGCCAGTAGTATAGGGGGAGGACAGGGGTACACCGGGGAGCTGTTTTTT
j_gene: TRBJ1-2; v_gene: TRBV18; abundance: few; d_gene: NA; CDR3aa: CASSARRGGYTF; CDR3nt: TGTGCCAGCTCAGCTCGGAGGGGTGGCTACACCTTC
j_gene: TRBJ1-1; v_gene: TRBV6-4; abundance: once; d_gene: NA; CDR3aa: CARRNPGGLNTEAFF; CDR3nt: TGTGCCAGGCGGAATCCGGGGGGACTGAACACTGAAGCTTTCTTT
j_gene: TRBJ2-3; v_gene: TRBV28; abundance: NA; d_gene: TRBD2; CDR3aa: CASRLPGLADSTDTQYF; CDR3nt: TGTGCCAGCAGGCTGCCGGGACTAGCAGACAGCACAGATACGCAGTATTTT
j_gene: TRBJ1-1; v_gene: TRBV4-1; abundance: few; d_gene: TRBD1; CDR3aa: CASSQWTGKNTEAFF; CDR3nt: TGCGCCAGCAGCCAATGGACAGGGAAGAACACTGAAGCTTTCTTT
j_gene: TRBJ1-6; v_gene: TRBV15; abundance: NA; d_gene: TRBD1; CDR3aa: CATSRGPRGQGDSPLHF; CDR3nt: TGTGCCACCAGCAGAGGCCCTCGTGGGCAGGGGGACTCACCCCTCCACTTT
j_gene: TRBJ1-4; v_gene: TRBV9; abundance: NA; d_gene: NA; CDR3aa: CASSPSGQATNEKLFF; CDR3nt: TGTGCCAGCAGCCCCTCGGGACAAGCAACTAATGAAAAACTGTTTTTT
j_gene: TRBJ2-2; v_gene: TRBV27; abundance: NA; d_gene: TRBD1; CDR3aa: CASSLRPDRTRTGELFF; CDR3nt: TGTGCCAGCAGCCTCCGCCCGGACAGGACTCGCACCGGGGAGCTGTTTTTT
j_gene: TRBJ2-7; v_gene: TRBV19; abundance: NA; d_gene: TRBD1; CDR3aa: CASSIPGQGYEQYF; CDR3nt: TGTGCCAGTAGTATTCCGGGACAGGGGTACGAGCAGTACTTC
j_gene: TRBJ1-1; v_gene: TRBV7-9; abundance: NA; d_gene: NA; CDR3aa: CASSFTGMNTEAFF; CDR3nt: TGTGCCAGCAGCTTCACAGGGATGAACACTGAAGCTTTCTTT
j_gene: TRBJ1-1; v_gene: TRBV13; abundance: few; d_gene: NA; CDR3aa: CASSPEGRDFYGGNTEAFF; CDR3nt: TGTGCCAGCAGCCCCGAGGGCAGGGATTTTTACGGGGGGAACACTGAAGCTTTCTTT
j_gene: TRBJ1-3; v_gene: TRBV27; abundance: NA; d_gene: NA; CDR3aa: CASSPIGGGNTIYF; CDR3nt: TGTGCCAGCAGTCCGATCGGGGGTGGAAACACCATATATTTT
j_gene: TRBJ2-3; v_gene: TRBV10-2; abundance: few; d_gene: TRBD2; CDR3aa: CASTGTSGRQDTQYF; CDR3nt: TGCGCCAGCACTGGGACTAGCGGAAGACAAGATACGCAGTATTTT